This T cell receptor (beta chain) emerged from a study of identical twins. Study conclusions and caveats: Without tracking the same donors, conclusions rested on cross-sectional statistical analysis. Modeled out-of-frame TCR alpha sharing in monozygotic twins fell below observed levels. Among beta out-of-frame sequences, excess sharing between twins appeared weaker.

The CDR3 sequence is 14 residues long. Germline CDR1 is MNHNS and CDR2 is SASEGT. V lost 7 bases, J lost 0 bases, and 13 bases lay in between. To note about this clonotype: Antigen unknown.

TCRdb processed the 5' RACE reads anew with MiXCR; each CDR3 protein has one entry. The data show 350,000 to 500,000 distinct CDR3 sequences, around 20% seen once. This TCR was sampled from a man in his fifties in good health. Sequencing was performed on naive T cells sorted from blood. This rearrangement joins TRBV6-1 to TRBJ2-7; unclear D gene. The CDR3 reads CASKLGFSSYEQYF. The CDR3 bases are TGTGCCAGCAAACTCGGGTTTAGCTCCTACGAGCAGTACTTC.